This TCR beta chain was retrieved from a study of cytomegalovirus exposure and HLA in healthy donors. Study-wide points: TCR beta sequences reportedly predicted most subjects' HLA-A and HLA-B alleles accurately.

Germline CDR1 SQVTM, CDR2 ANQGSEA. The CDR3 runs to 14 residues. A word on this clone: Its antigen is not identified. At one boundary the junction diverges from the germline segment, which might be a read error.

Researchers ran the PCR with 60 Vbeta and 13 Jbeta primers. The repertoire was sequenced with immunoSEQ multiplex PCR; TCRdb's copy has only in-frame clones and lacks some. The table has under 200,000 clones, roughly four fifths seen once; the top ten hold roughly 10%. This sequence was found in a man aged 50 to 59 in good health and CMV-seropositive. The rearrangement links TRBV29-1 to TRBJ2-6; 8 bases agree with TRBD1. The specimen sequenced was PBMCs. CDR3 sequence: CSVWDRTGANGLTF. The CDR3 DNA reads as TGCAGCGTGTGGGACAGGACTGGGGCCAACGGCCTGACTTTC. The entire variable domain, with the rest obtained from reference TRBV29-1 and TRBJ2-6, is as follows: SAVISQKPSRDICQRGTSLTIQCQVDSQVTMMFWYRQQPGQSLTLIATANQGSEATYESGFVIDKFPISRPNLTFSTLTVSNMSPEDSSIYLCSVWDRTGANGLTFGAGSRLTVL.